Detailed here is one T cell receptor (beta chain). Produced via immunoSEQ multiplex PCR; TCRdb's table is partial and in-frame only. The data show about 160,000 clones, roughly 93% seen once. This sample is drawn from a study of blood T cell repertoires in COVID-19. Sequencing used peripheral blood. The source of this sequence is a woman in her forties or fifties with acute or convalescent COVID-19.

In nucleotides, the CDR3 is TGTGCCAGCAGTTGGACAGGACCCAGCTCCGGAAACACCATATATTTT. This gives the protein CASSWTGPSSGNTIYF. The chain employs TRBV6-2 or TRBV6-3 and TRBJ1-3, with 7 positions matching TRBD1. The CDR3 is 16 residues long. Germline CDR1 is MNHEY and CDR2 is SVGEGT. With 4 bases clipped from V and 4 bases from J, the junction kept 10 bases outside the gene matches.